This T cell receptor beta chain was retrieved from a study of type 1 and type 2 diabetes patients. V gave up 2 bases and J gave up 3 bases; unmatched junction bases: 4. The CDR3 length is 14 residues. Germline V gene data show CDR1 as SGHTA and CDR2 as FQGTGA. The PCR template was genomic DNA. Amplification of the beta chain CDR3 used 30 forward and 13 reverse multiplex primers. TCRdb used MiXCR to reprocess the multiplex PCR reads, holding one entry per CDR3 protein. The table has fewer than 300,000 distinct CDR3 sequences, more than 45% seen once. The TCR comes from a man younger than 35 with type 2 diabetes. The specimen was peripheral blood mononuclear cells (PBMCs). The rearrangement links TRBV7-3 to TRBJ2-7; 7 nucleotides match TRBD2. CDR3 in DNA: TGTGCCAGCAGCTTAGGCGGGAGCTACTACGAGCAGTACTTC. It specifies CASSLGGSYYEQYF.